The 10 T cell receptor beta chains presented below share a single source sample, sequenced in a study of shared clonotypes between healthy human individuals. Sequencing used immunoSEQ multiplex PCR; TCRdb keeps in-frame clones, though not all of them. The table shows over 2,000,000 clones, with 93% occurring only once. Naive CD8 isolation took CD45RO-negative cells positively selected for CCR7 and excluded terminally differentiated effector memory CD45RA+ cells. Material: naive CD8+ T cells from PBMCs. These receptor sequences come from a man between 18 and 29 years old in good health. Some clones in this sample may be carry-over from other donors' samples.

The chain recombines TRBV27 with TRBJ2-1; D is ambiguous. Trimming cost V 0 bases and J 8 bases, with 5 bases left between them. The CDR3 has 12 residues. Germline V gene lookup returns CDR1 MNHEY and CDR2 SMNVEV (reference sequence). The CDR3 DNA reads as TGTGCCAGCAGTTTATCGAGTCATGAGCAGTTCTTC. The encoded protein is CASSLSSHEQFF.

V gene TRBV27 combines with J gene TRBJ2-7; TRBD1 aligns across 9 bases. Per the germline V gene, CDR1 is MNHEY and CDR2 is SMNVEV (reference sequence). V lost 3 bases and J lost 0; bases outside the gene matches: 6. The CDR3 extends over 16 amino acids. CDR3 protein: CASSLVGTGSSYEQYF. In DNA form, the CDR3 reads TGTGCCAGCAGTTTGGTTGGGACAGGGAGCTCCTACGAGCAGTACTTC.

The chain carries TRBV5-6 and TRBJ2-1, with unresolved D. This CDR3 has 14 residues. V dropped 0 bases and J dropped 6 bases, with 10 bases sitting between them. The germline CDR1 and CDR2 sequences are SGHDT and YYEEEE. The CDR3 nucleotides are TGTGCCAGCAGCTTGGGGAATAGGATCAATGAGCAGTTCTTC. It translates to CASSLGNRINEQFF.

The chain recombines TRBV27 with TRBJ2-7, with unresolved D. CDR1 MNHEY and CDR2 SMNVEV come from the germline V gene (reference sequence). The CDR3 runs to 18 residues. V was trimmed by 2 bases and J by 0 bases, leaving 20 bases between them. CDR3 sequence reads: CASSLLRGGSIYSYEQYF. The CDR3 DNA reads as TGTGCCAGCAGTTTACTACGAGGCGGTTCTATTTACTCCTACGAGCAGTACTTC.

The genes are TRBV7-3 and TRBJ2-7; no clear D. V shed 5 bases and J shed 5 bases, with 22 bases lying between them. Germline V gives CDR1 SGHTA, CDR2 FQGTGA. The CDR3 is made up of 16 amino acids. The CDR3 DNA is TGTGCCAGCAGCCCTACACTGGGCCCGGCTCCGCACGAGCAGTACTTC. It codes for CASSPTLGPAPHEQYF.

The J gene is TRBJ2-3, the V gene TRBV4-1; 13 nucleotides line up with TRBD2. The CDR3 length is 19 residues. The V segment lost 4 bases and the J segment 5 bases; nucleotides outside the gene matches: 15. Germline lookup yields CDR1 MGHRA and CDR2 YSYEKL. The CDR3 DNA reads TGCGCCAGCAGCCTCCGGACTAGCGGGAGCCCCGCGGTGGGAGATACGCAGTATTTT. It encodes CASSLRTSGSPAVGDTQYF.

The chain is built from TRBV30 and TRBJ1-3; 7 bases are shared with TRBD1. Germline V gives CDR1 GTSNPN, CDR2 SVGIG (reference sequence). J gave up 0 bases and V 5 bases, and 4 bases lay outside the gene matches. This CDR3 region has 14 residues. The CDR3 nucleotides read TGTGCCTGGGCCTGGGACAGCTCTGGAAACACCATATATTTT. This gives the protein CAWAWDSSGNTIYF.

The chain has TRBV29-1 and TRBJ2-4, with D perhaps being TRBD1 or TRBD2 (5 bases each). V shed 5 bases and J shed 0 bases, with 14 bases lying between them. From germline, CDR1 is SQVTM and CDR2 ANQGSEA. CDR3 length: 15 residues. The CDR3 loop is CSVKGTLLAKNIQYF. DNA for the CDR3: TGCAGCGTTAAGGGGACCCTTCTAGCCAAAAACATTCAGTACTTC.

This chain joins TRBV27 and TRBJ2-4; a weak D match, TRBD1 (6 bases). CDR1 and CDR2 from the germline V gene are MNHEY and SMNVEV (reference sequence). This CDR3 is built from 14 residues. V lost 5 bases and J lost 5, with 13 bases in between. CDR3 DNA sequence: TGTGCCAGCAGTCCCAGACAGGCAGAAAACATTCAGTACTTC. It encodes CASSPRQAENIQYF.

The CDR3 loop is CASSDRIAEAFF. Written as DNA, the CDR3 is TGTGCCAGCAGTGACAGAATCGCTGAAGCTTTCTTT. The chain links TRBV6-4 to TRBJ1-1; D uncertain. Germline V gives CDR1 MRHNA, CDR2 SNTAGT. CDR3 length: 12 residues. V lost 2 bases, J lost 6 bases, and 7 bases lay in between.